The sequence of this T cell receptor beta chain was determined in a study of T cells in Graves' hyperthyroidism and ophthalmopathy. Uncontrolled infections, other autoimmune diseases, pregnancy or lactation led to exclusion of patients. Clinical symptoms, serum thyroxine and TRAb, thyroid ultrasound and orbital computed tomography were used for the diagnoses. Amplification of TCR beta CDR3 regions used RNA as the template. RT-PCR in the first round (using the HTBI primer set) targeted the TCR CDR3. A single record per CDR3 protein comes from TCRdb applying MiXCR to the multiplex PCR reads. Among 650,000 to 800,000 distinct CDR3 sequences listed, roughly 45% were seen once. This CDR3 spans 15 amino acids. From germline, CDR1 is LNHDA and CDR2 SQIVND (reference sequence). Trimming cost V 4 bases and J 1 base, with 13 bases left between them.

The TCR was taken from an adult man with Graves' disease, either hyperthyroidism or ophthalmopathy (not recorded which). The sample taken for sequencing was peripheral blood or thyroid tissue (not recorded which). The genes are TRBV19 and TRBJ1-1; unclear D gene. The CDR3 spells CASSTGPGGNTEAFF. The DNA of the CDR3 is TGTGCCAGTAGTACCGGGCCTGGCGGGAACACTGAAGCTTTCTTT. Full variable domain (rest looked up from reference TRBV19 and TRBJ1-1): DGGITQSPKYLFRKEGQNVTLSCEQNLNHDAMYWYRQDPGQGLRLIYYSQIVNDFQKGDIAEGYSVSREKKESFPLTVTSAQKNPTAFYLCASSTGPGGNTEAFFGQGTRLTVV.